The sequence of this T cell receptor (beta chain) was determined in a study of Tregs in tolerant kidney transplant recipients (dated by TCRdb to the late 2010s). About the investigation overall: The study applied TCRbeta sequencing to find donor-specific regulatory T cells before combined kidney and bone marrow transplantation and then followed those same cells after transplant.

The sample's time point label, in plain terms: 6 months after combined kidney and bone marrow transplant. The transplants used related donors along with nonmyeloablative bone marrow transplantation, and in the human trials mixed chimerism was transient. Thawed PBMCs were FACS-sorted into unstimulated Tregs (CD4+CD25+CD127-), CD4+ non-Tregs (CD4+CD25-), CD4 cells and CD8 cells. 4 combined kidney and bone marrow transplant recipients from the ITN036ST trial were included as patients, and samples were available only from these trial subjects. Healthy control blood was processed to PBMCs by Ficoll density gradient and cryopreserved, and patient PBMCs were collected before and after transplant. Genomic DNA was extracted from sorted cells with the QIAGEN DNeasy Blood and Tissue Kit for TCRbeta CDR3 sequencing. High-throughput TCRbeta CDR3 sequencing was carried out commercially through immunoSEQ, with PCR amplification with bias correction and internal controls included. In the paper's pipeline: A unique productive TCRbeta sequence was defined by the CDR3 nucleotide sequence when primers matched, and otherwise by the CDR3 amino acid sequence together with the Vbeta and Jbeta genes. To correct for sorting error, sequences found in more than one sorted population at a frequency ratio of 2:1 or less were discarded, and the remaining shared sequences were assigned to the population with the higher frequency. A sequence was defined as donor-reactive if the sequence was expanded at least 5-fold in CFSE-low cells compared with unstimulated cells and had a frequency of at least 0.01% in CFSE-low cells. Jensen-Shannon divergence calculated on the top 100 TCRbeta sequences ranked by frequency was used to measure repertoire divergence. For any sample with multiple sequencing runs, sorting error was corrected in each run separately before the runs were pooled. TCRdb holds this immuneACCESS table with in-frame rearrangements only. Some clones are missing; in checked studies, unresolved V genes explain under half, and the rest has no known cause. D and trimming were read from the DNA, whereas the V and J calls and clone size are those reported in that table. A total of tens of thousands of clones appear in this sample, 87% of them only once. Around 4% of the sample belongs to the ten largest clones.

V is pruned by 3 bases and J by 7 bases, leaving 13 bases of the junction without a gene match. The CDR3, cysteine through phenylalanine, is 16 amino acids long. CDR3 DNA is the only sequence kept; it has 48 bases, read in frame from the first base. The germline V gene sets CDR1 to KGHSH and CDR2 to LQKENI. Study-level results and caveats: Because the study included only a small number of patients, the results must be confirmed in larger populations and under other immunosuppression protocols. Donor-specific Treg expansion exceeded global Treg expansion in tolerant patients, suggesting antigen-driven rather than nonspecific expansion. Expanding Tregs with activated donor B cells appeared to identify the most biologically relevant and donor-specific TCRbeta repertoire. Biological reproducibility was not directly assessed, although technical replication error appeared to be minimal. PCR primers changed over time for some patients, so nucleotide-level comparison across those patients' samples was not possible.

Details on this clone: The specificity of this receptor is unknown. Base qualities are not provided; no much larger clone lies one nucleotide away.

The V gene is TRBV18 and the J gene is TRBJ2-5, with TRBD1 identical over 8 junction bases. Sequencing was performed on CD4+ T cells from blood (PBMCs), taken 6 months after the transplant. This receptor was obtained from a human patient who received a combined kidney and bone marrow transplant. Once a transplant has taken place, some T cells may be donor derived. The CDR3 region: CASSPPSQGARGTQYF. The sequence in DNA is TGTGCCAGCTCACCTCCATCTCAGGGGGCGCGGGGGACCCAGTACTTC.